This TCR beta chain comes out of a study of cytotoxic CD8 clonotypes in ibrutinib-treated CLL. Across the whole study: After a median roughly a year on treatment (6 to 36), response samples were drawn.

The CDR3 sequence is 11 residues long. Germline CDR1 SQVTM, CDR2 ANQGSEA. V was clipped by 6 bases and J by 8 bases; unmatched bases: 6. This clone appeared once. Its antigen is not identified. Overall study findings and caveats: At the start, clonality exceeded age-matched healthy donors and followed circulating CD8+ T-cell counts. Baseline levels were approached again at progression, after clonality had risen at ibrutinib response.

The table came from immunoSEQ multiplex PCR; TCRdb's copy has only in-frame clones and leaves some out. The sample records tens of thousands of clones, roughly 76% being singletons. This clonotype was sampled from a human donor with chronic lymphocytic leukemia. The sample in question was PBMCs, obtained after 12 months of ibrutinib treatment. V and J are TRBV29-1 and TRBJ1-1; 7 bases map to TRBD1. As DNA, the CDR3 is TGCAGCGTGGTCGGACAGGTCGAAGCTTTCTTT. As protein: CSVVGQVEAFF.